This T cell receptor (beta chain) was profiled in a study of T cells after yellow fever vaccination. Whole-study results and caveats: Sorted repertoires could include abundant contaminating clonotypes from bulk cells. Post-booster repertoires again held most primary-vaccination clones (about 95% CD4, over 80% CD8). The secondary T-cell response peaked on day 5, not day 15, but was weaker.

V shed 5 bases and J 4 bases; nucleotides not matched to a gene: 4. Germline V gene lookup returns CDR1 LNHDA and CDR2 SQIVND (reference sequence). The CDR3 runs 13 residues. There are a few counts of this clonotype. Its antigen remains unknown. Template switching with 5'RACE generated the TCR cDNA and added a universal primer site and UMIs. A single record per CDR3 protein comes from TCRdb applying MiXCR to the 5' RACE reads. Altogether about 73,000 distinct CDR3 sequences are present, 7.5% to 8% being singletons, with the ten largest covering 41%. The V call is TRBV19, the J call TRBJ1-1, with TRBD1 identical over 7 bases. The sample here was CD8+ T cells sorted from PBMCs, taken on the day of the yellow fever booster vaccination. The TCR sequence derives from a man aged 30 to 39 who received the YFV17D yellow fever vaccine. Written as DNA, the CDR3 is TGTGCCAGTAGTGACGGGACAGTCACTGAAGCTTTCTTT. Its translation is CASSDGTVTEAFF. The complete variable domain, with remaining parts taken from reference TRBV19 and TRBJ1-1, reads DGGITQSPKYLFRKEGQNVTLSCEQNLNHDAMYWYRQDPGQGLRLIYYSQIVNDFQKGDIAEGYSVSREKKESFPLTVTSAQKNPTAFYLCASSDGTVTEAFFGQGTRLTVV.